Presented here are 31 T cell receptor beta chains from one specimen sequenced in a study of shared clonotypes between healthy human individuals (dated by TCRdb to 2018 to 2020). Library preparation employed the immunoSEQ multiplex PCR assay. TCRdb stores this immuneACCESS table with in-frame sequences only. Part of the clones is absent; in the studies checked, under half of the shortfall reflects unresolved V genes, and no reason is known for the rest. Across this sample there are some 1 million clones, with around 74% seen only once. About 1.5% of the sample goes to the ten largest clones. The source material was memory CD4+ T cells sorted from blood. This specimen's cell subset or site label, interpreted: CD45RA-negative fraction. The receptor source for this set is a man between 18 and 35 years old in good health.

This chain uses TRBV5-1 with TRBJ2-2, with 10 bases aligning to TRBD1. V shed 4 bases, J shed 4 bases, and the junction held 7 bases outside the gene matches. The CDR3 is made up of 16 amino acids. Germline assignment: CDR1 SGHRS and CDR2 YFSETQ. The DNA for the CDR3 is TGCGCCAGCAGCGGGCGGACAGGGGGGAGCACCGGGGAGCTGTTTTTT. It translates to CASSGRTGGSTGELFF.

The chain combines TRBV10-3 with TRBJ1-2; tentatively, D is TRBD1 (5 bases). The CDR3 contains 14 residues. CDR1 is ENHRY, CDR2 SYGVKD, per germline. Trimming stripped 4 bases from V and 7 bases from J, with 16 bases between. CDR3 sequence: CAISVGDSESGYTF. The CDR3 coding sequence is TGTGCCATCAGTGTTGGAGACAGTGAATCTGGCTACACCTTC.

This clone has a single count. The rearrangement joins TRBV7-9 to TRBJ2-4, with D tentatively TRBD1 (5 bases). This CDR3 has 14 amino acids. V was trimmed by 4 bases and J by 0 bases, leaving 7 bases between them. Germline V gene sequence: CDR1 SEHNR, CDR2 FQNEAQ (reference sequence). CDR3 loop: CASSSTEAKNIQYF. The CDR3 DNA reads as TGTGCCAGCAGCTCGACAGAAGCCAAAAACATTCAGTACTTC. The full variable domain, completed using reference TRBV7-9 and TRBJ2-4, is DTGVSQNPRHKITKRGQNVTFRCDPISEHNRLYWYRQTLGQGPEFLTYFQNEAQLEKSRLLSDRFSAERPKGSFSTLEIQRTEQGDSAMYLCASSSTEAKNIQYFGAGTRLSVL.

The gene calls are TRBV7-9 and TRBJ2-3; D call uncertain. CDR3 size: 12 residues. V lost 4 bases to trimming and J lost 3 bases, with 5 bases between them. Germline V lookup: CDR1 SEHNR, CDR2 FQNEAQ (reference sequence). The DNA for the CDR3 is TGTGCCAGCAGCTGGAGTACAGATACGCAGTATTTT. It is translated as CASSWSTDTQYF.

The gene calls are TRBV2 and TRBJ2-1; 9 bases line up with TRBD1. Germline lookup yields CDR1 SNHLY and CDR2 FYNNEI. Trimming took 4 bases from V and 3 from J; bases not matched to a gene: 1. The length of the CDR3 is 14 residues. The CDR3 here is CASSGQGDYNEQFF. Here the CDR3 DNA reads TGTGCCAGCAGTGGACAGGGGGACTACAATGAGCAGTTCTTC.

This rearrangement joins TRBV28 to TRBJ2-5; no clear D gene. V was cut by 11 bases and J by 6 bases, with 7 bases left in between. The CDR3 covers 9 residues. Looked up from germline, CDR1 is MDHEN and CDR2 is SYDVKM. The CDR3 region has the DNA TGTGCCCGACGGCAGACCCAGTACTTC. Its translation is CARRQTQYF.

CDR3 sequence: CASSVYNQPQHF. The CDR3 DNA sequence: TGTGCCAGCAGCGTTTATAATCAGCCCCAGCATTTT. This chain joins TRBV7-2 and TRBJ1-5, with D hard to call. Trimming pared 5 bases from V and 4 bases from J, leaving 6 bases between. The CDR3 totals 12 residues. Germline CDR1 is SGHTA and CDR2 is FQGNSA.

The rearrangement links TRBV28 to TRBJ2-3; D call uncertain. This CDR3 is 13 amino acids long. CDR1 MDHEN and CDR2 SYDVKM come from the germline V gene. Trimming stripped 5 bases from V and 4 bases from J, with 10 bases between. This CDR3 is CASSPPGSDTQYF. DNA of the CDR3: TGTGCCAGCAGTCCCCCCGGGTCAGATACGCAGTATTTT. Variable domain in full (rest from reference TRBV28 and TRBJ2-3): DVKVTQSSRYLVKRTGEKVFLECVQDMDHENMFWYRQDPGLGLRLIYFSYDVKMKEKGDIPEGYSVSREKKERFSLILESASTNQTSMYLCASSPPGSDTQYFGPGTRLTVL.

V and J are TRBV30 and TRBJ1-2; 8 nucleotides match TRBD1. The V and J ends lost 0 bases and 7 bases, in that order; junction bases with no gene match: 7. From germline, CDR1 is GTSNPN and CDR2 SVGIG (reference sequence). The CDR3 has 14 residues. CDR3: CAWSVSGQGSGYTF. The DNA for the CDR3 is TGTGCCTGGAGTGTGAGCGGACAGGGATCTGGCTACACCTTC.

This sequence joins TRBV5-6 and TRBJ2-3; D not certain. Germline values: CDR1 SGHDT, CDR2 YYEEEE. CDR3 length: 11 amino acids. The germline V and J ends were trimmed by 4 bases and 6 bases, with 6 bases remaining between them. Written as DNA, the CDR3 is TGTGCCAGCAGCCGCCGGGATACGCAGTATTTT. Translated, it gives CASSRRDTQYF.

The chain combines TRBV6-4 with TRBJ2-3, with D perhaps TRBD1 (6 bases). Germline V gives CDR1 MRHNA, CDR2 SNTAGT. The CDR3 runs to 16 residues. V was trimmed by 2 bases and J by 2 bases, leaving 14 bases between them. The CDR3 DNA follows: TGTGCCAGCAGTGACCTAGGGGGAATCTACACAGATACGCAGTATTTT. It specifies CASSDLGGIYTDTQYF.

The chain combines TRBV9 with TRBJ1-2, with 7 bases matching TRBD1. CDR3 length: 15 amino acids. V lost 6 bases and J lost 0; bases outside the gene matches: 8. From germline, CDR1 is SGDLS and CDR2 YYNGEE. CDR3 in amino acids: CASTGQLGANYGYTF. The CDR3 coding sequence is TGTGCCAGCACGGGACAGCTCGGAGCTAACTATGGCTACACCTTC.

The chain joins TRBV28 to TRBJ1-3; D perhaps matches TRBD1 (5 bases). From germline, CDR1 is MDHEN and CDR2 SYDVKM. The CDR3 runs to 17 residues. Trimming pared 3 bases from V and 0 bases from J, leaving 15 bases between. Here the CDR3 reads CASSFGGTLHSGNTIYF. CDR3 coding DNA: TGTGCCAGCAGTTTCGGCGGGACGCTCCACTCTGGAAACACCATATATTTT.

In DNA form, the CDR3 reads TGTGCCAGCAGTGAAGCGGGCGGGAATCGTCTTAGCACAGATACGCAGTATTTT. This encodes CASSEAGGNRLSTDTQYF. The chain is built from TRBV6-1 and TRBJ2-3; tentatively, D is TRBD2 (6 bases). This CDR3 is 18 amino acids long. The germline gives CDR1 MNHNS, CDR2 SASEGT. Trimming removed 0 bases from V and 0 bases from J, with 16 bases in between.

The V and J genes are TRBV2 and TRBJ2-7; D is possibly TRBD1 (5 bases). This CDR3 spans 14 amino acids. Germline V CDR1 and CDR2: SNHLY, FYNNEI. Trimming removed 4 bases from V and 2 bases from J, with 12 bases in between. The CDR3 here is CASSGTHTTYEQYF. CDR3 in DNA: TGTGCCAGCAGTGGGACACACACCACCTACGAGCAGTACTTC.

The rearrangement links TRBV6-1 to TRBJ1-2, with D uncertain. With 3 bases removed from V and 5 bases from J, the gap between germline ends came to 13 bases. The CDR3 totals 14 residues. CDR1 and CDR2 from the germline V gene are MNHNS and SASEGT. This CDR3 reads CASSDDGSSYGYTF. CDR3 nucleotide sequence: TGTGCCAGCAGTGATGATGGTTCGAGTTATGGCTACACCTTC.

The V gene is TRBV7-2, the J gene TRBJ2-3; D is possibly TRBD1 or TRBD2 (5 bases each). This CDR3 has 14 amino acids. Germline values: CDR1 SGHTA, CDR2 FQGNSA. V was clipped by 3 bases and J by 3 bases, with 10 bases between them. DNA of the CDR3: TGTGCCAGCAGCTTGGGGGTGTTGACAGATACGCAGTATTTT. Protein: CASSLGVLTDTQYF.

The chain uses TRBV6-1 and TRBJ2-7; D perhaps matches TRBD1 (6 bases). Per germline, CDR1 MNHNS and CDR2 SASEGT. V gave up 8 bases and J gave up 6 bases, with 20 bases separating them. This CDR3 contains 14 residues. The CDR3 sequence is CASWGRGVVGEQYF. For the CDR3, the DNA is TGTGCCAGCTGGGGCAGGGGTGTAGTTGGCGAGCAGTACTTC.

The V gene is TRBV6-1, the J gene TRBJ2-7, with D possibly TRBD1 on 6 matching bases. The germline V and J ends were trimmed by 8 bases and 0 bases, with 14 bases remaining between them. From germline, CDR1 is MNHNS and CDR2 SASEGT. The CDR3 is 14 amino acids. The CDR3, as DNA: TGTGCCAGCCTCGATACAGGGATCTCCTACGAGCAGTACTTC. Translated, it gives CASLDTGISYEQYF.

The chain links TRBV5-1 to TRBJ1-2; D ambiguous. The CDR3 totals 14 residues. The germline V and J ends were trimmed by 3 bases and 2 bases, with 11 bases remaining between them. Germline CDR1 SGHRS, CDR2 YFSETQ. CDR3 protein: CASSSGVPNYGYTF. CDR3 sequence (DNA): TGCGCCAGCAGCTCCGGGGTCCCAAACTATGGCTACACCTTC.

The chain combines TRBV29-1 with TRBJ2-1; D remains ambiguous. V lost 2 bases to trimming and J lost 7 bases, with 9 bases between them. The CDR3 extends over 12 amino acids. Germline V gene data show CDR1 as SQVTM and CDR2 as ANQGSEA. The CDR3 protein is CSVEYGANEQFF. CDR3 coding DNA: TGCAGCGTTGAATACGGAGCAAATGAGCAGTTCTTC.

The chain links TRBV25-1 to TRBJ2-1, with D possibly matching TRBD2 (6 bases). The CDR3 extends over 14 amino acids. CDR1 and CDR2 (germline): MGHDK, SYGVNS. V lost 7 bases to trimming and J lost 3 bases, with 13 bases between them. DNA for the CDR3: TGTGCCAGCACCGCTGGGGGGAGCTACAATGAGCAGTTCTTC. Its translation: CASTAGGSYNEQFF.

The J gene is TRBJ1-5, the V gene TRBV19; D is unclear. The germline gives CDR1 LNHDA, CDR2 SQIVND (reference sequence). Trimming left V 8 bases short and J 10 bases short, with 12 bases between. The length of the CDR3 is 11 residues. The CDR3 here is CASGGLSPQHF. The CDR3 DNA reads as TGTGCCAGTGGTGGGTTATCTCCCCAGCATTTT.

The V call is TRBV4-1, the J call TRBJ1-1; D perhaps matches TRBD1 (5 bases). The CDR3 consists of 17 residues. CDR1 MGHRA and CDR2 YSYEKL come from the germline V gene. Trimming pared 0 bases from V and 5 bases from J, leaving 19 bases between. The chain's CDR3 is CASSQEEWAGSGTEAFF. CDR3 nucleotides: TGCGCCAGCAGCCAAGAAGAGTGGGCAGGGAGTGGGACTGAAGCTTTCTTT.

On this clone itself: Other nucleotide sequences in the sample specify the same CDR3. The chain carries TRBV18 and TRBJ2-3, with D uncertain. The CDR3 loop spans 14 amino acids. V was cut by 3 bases and J by 0 bases, with 7 bases left in between. The germline V gene has CDR1 KGHSH and CDR2 LQKENI. In DNA form, the CDR3 reads TGTGCCAGCTCACCCAGTCGCAGCACAGATACGCAGTATTTT. This translates into CASSPSRSTDTQYF.

The chain uses TRBV5-1 and TRBJ2-5; 7 nucleotides align to TRBD1. Germline CDR1 SGHRS, CDR2 YFSETQ. The length of the CDR3 is 14 residues. The J segment lost 3 bases and the V segment lost 3 bases, leaving 5 bases of the junction unmatched. This chain's CDR3 is CASSSGTAKETQYF. The CDR3 bases are TGCGCCAGCAGCTCCGGGACAGCGAAAGAGACCCAGTACTTC.

This rearrangement joins TRBV30 to TRBJ2-2; D might be TRBD2 (5 bases). Per the germline V gene, CDR1 is GTSNPN and CDR2 is SVGIG (reference sequence). V was cut by 0 bases and J by 5 bases, with 16 bases left in between. The CDR3 covers 16 residues. DNA of the CDR3: TGTGCCTGGAGTGTACGTTTACTAGTATCTACCGGGGAGCTGTTTTTT. Amino acid sequence: CAWSVRLLVSTGELFF. Looking up the rest from reference TRBV30 and TRBJ2-2 gives the full variable domain: SQTIHQWPATLVQPVGSPLSLECTVEGTSNPNLYWYRQAAGRGLQLLFYSVGIGQISSEVPQNLSASRPQDRQFILSSKKLLLSDSGFYLCAWSVRLLVSTGELFFGEGSRLTVL.

This clone was detected only once. This rearrangement joins TRBV19 to TRBJ1-2; 8 bases line up with TRBD1. This CDR3 comprises 14 residues. CDR1 is LNHDA and CDR2 is SQIVND in the germline V gene (reference sequence). After removal of 3 bases from V and 5 bases from J, the junction contained 5 bases not matched to a gene. The CDR3 is CASSMRDRFYGYTF. For the CDR3, the DNA is TGTGCCAGTAGTATGAGGGACAGGTTTTATGGCTACACCTTC.

V gene TRBV27 combines with J gene TRBJ1-4; TRBD1 aligns across 7 bases. Germline V gives CDR1 MNHEY, CDR2 SMNVEV (reference sequence). The CDR3 loop spans 18 amino acids. J gave up 5 bases and V 6 bases, and 18 bases lay outside the gene matches. The CDR3 coding sequence is TGTGCCAGCAGACTGAGTTGGACCCCGGGACAGATAAATGAAAAACTGTTTTTT. Amino acid sequence: CASRLSWTPGQINEKLFF.

This chain uses TRBV5-1 with TRBJ2-7; 7 nucleotides agree with TRBD2. The CDR3 has 17 amino acids. CDR1 SGHRS and CDR2 YFSETQ come from the germline V gene. V lost 4 bases and J lost 2; bases outside the gene matches: 15. The CDR3 here is CASSDGDPRLAPYEQYF. CDR3 DNA sequence: TGCGCCAGCAGCGACGGTGATCCCAGACTAGCTCCCTACGAGCAGTACTTC.

J is TRBJ2-2 and V is TRBV2; the match to TRBD1 covers 12 bases. CDR1 is SNHLY, CDR2 FYNNEI, per germline. CDR3 size: 15 residues. V trimming: 10 bases; J trimming: 3 bases; junction bases outside the gene matches: 6. In DNA form, the CDR3 reads TGTGCCACCAGGGGACAGGGGGCGGACACCGGGGAGCTGTTTTTT. Its protein product is CATRGQGADTGELFF.